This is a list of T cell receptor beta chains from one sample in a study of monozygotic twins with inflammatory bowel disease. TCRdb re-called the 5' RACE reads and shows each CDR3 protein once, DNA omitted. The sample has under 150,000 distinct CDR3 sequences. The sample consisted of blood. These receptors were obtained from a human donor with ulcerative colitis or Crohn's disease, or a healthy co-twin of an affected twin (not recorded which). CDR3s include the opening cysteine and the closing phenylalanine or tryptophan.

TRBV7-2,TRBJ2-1,CASSLNNEQFF
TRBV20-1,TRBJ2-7,CSVYRGNSYEQYF
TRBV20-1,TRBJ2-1,CSATSGGAGSYNEQFF
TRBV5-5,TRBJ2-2,CASSRRWADPNGELFF
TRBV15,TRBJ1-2,CATSRSGRNLYGYTF
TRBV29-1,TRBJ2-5,CSVEETSGQTQYF
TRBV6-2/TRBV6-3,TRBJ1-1,CASSYGQTNPSTEAFF
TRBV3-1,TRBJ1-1,CASSNSPYTEAFF
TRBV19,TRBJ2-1,CASSLPASSYNEQFF
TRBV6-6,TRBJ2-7,CASSGGGGEQYF
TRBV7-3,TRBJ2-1,CASSFGGLNEQFF
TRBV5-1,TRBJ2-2,CASSRTENTGELFF
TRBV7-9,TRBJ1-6,CASSQRMPGPGSPLHF
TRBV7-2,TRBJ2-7,CASSFSSGTYEQYF
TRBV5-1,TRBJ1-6,CASSLPAGPNSPLHF
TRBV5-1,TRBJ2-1,CASSTGQGNEQFF
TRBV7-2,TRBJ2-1,CASSLAPLSSYNEQFF
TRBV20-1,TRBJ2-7,CSAKRDAASYEQYF
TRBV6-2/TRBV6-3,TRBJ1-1,CASSYRKGQLNTEAFF
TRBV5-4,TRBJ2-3,CASSETQGGTDTQYF
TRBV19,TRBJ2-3,CASRDFQSTDTQYF
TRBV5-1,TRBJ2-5,CASSKLATQETQYF
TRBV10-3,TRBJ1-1,CAISGQNTEAFF
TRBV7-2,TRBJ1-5,CASSFRQANQPQHF
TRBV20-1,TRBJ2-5,CSAPPLVLLRRETQYF
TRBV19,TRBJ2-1,CASSARGYNEQFF
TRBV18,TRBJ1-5,CASSPTELGNSNQPQHF
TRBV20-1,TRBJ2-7,CSARKDRGLGEQYF
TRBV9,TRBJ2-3,CASSVDPRGSTDTQYF
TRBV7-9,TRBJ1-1,CASSRGEGTEAFF
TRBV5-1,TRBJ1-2,CASSFGGQDYGYTF
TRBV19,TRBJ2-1,CASSMTPVSNEQFF
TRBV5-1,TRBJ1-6,CASSLEEGTNNSPLHF
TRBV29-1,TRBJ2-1,CSVRYQRGWNEQFF
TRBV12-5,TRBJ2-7,CASGLEPGGLYEQYF
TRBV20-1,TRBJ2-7,CSAHGQGAYEQYF
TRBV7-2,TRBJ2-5,CASSLVQETQYF
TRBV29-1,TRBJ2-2,CSVGRDRENTGELFF
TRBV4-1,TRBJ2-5,CASSQESWGETQYF
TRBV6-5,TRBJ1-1,CASSYRVRDTEAFF
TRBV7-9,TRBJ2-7,CASSLAGYSYEQYF
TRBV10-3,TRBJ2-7,CATGGPSYEQYF
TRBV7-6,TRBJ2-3,CASSLSEVTSTDTQYF
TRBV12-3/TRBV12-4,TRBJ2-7,CASSFNSGIYEQYF
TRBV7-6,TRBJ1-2,CASSLAAGINYGYTF
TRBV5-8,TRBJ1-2,CASSLISHVGTF
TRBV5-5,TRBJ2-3,CASSGSTDTQYF
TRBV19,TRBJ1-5,CASNNRAGSVQPQHF
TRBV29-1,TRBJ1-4,CSVEEATKLFF
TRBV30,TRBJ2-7,CAWSVKRGTYEQYF
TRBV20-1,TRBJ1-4,CSARDRWRGGEKLFF
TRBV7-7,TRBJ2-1,CASSQTGYEQFF
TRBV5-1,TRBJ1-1,CASSFGTEGIEAFF
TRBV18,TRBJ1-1,CASSPSDGNTEAFF
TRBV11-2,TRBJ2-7,CASSLSGQTQYF
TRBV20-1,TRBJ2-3,CSASVLGRETDTQYF